This T cell receptor beta chain was observed in a study of T cells in localized non-small cell lung cancer. Trimming cost V 1 base and J 9 bases; bases outside gene matches: 6. The CDR3 extends over 15 amino acids. Germline CDR1 SGHRS, CDR2 YFSETQ. Sequencing was performed with immunoSEQ multiplex PCR; in TCRdb, only in-frame clones are kept and a portion is missing. Of roughly 1,300 clones in the sample, less than 30% were seen once. This clone was seen a few times. Its antigen is as yet unknown. Study-wide results and caveats: Higher adjacent-lung clonality was associated with shorter survival. Uninvolved adjacent lung showed peak T cell clonality, exceeding tumor. When the top 100 tumor clones were examined, a median approximately 54 of them also appeared in the adjacent lung, which was paired and uninvolved.

The input for sequencing was normal lung tissue next to the tumor, taken before any cancer treatment. V gene TRBV5-1 combines with J gene TRBJ2-1; the match to TRBD2 covers 11 bases. The clonotype comes from a woman aged 35 to 70 with stage I squamous cell lung carcinoma. CDR3 region: CASSLLGTSGSEQFF. The CDR3 DNA follows: TGCGCCAGCAGCTTGTTAGGGACTAGCGGTTCTGAGCAGTTCTTC.